This TCR beta chain was profiled in a study of graft-versus-host responses after intestinal transplantation. Study summary: Recipients got multivisceral, liver-intestinal, or isolated intestinal transplants. Uniformly, recipients were administered anti-thymocyte globulin induction with subsequent tacrolimus and steroids for about 3 years. Overall study results and limits: The authors found GvH clones in recipient marrow, some appearing first in ileum or blood. Association was observed between peak circulating GvH clone levels and early post-transplant HvG declines.

TCRdb's table, derived via immunoSEQ multiplex PCR, lists solely in-frame clones and lacks some. The sample lists around 36,000 clones; 90% to 95% were seen once. The CDR3 totals 15 residues. V dropped 1 base and J dropped 3 bases, with 13 bases sitting between them. CDR1 is MNHNS, CDR2 SASEGT, per germline. Only a few counts were recorded for this clone. Its cognate antigen is unknown. The sample was unstimulated CD8+ T cells sorted from spleen or lymph node cells, taken before transplant. The chain joins TRBV6-1 to TRBJ2-7, with a weak D call TRBD1 (6 bases). This clonotype was obtained from a human donor who was the organ donor for an intestinal transplant. CDR3 loop: CASSEEMTGYYEQYF. CDR3 sequence (DNA): TGTGCCAGCAGTGAAGAGATGACAGGTTACTACGAGCAGTACTTC.